This is a list of T cell receptor beta chains from one sample in a study of technical replicates of blood from several donors. Method: immunoSEQ multiplex PCR; TCRdb's copy keeps in-frame clones and lacks some. This table has 65,000 to 85,000 clones, nearly 98% appearing once. Sequenced: T cells isolated from PBMCs. The receptors shown here come from a human donor in good health. The CDR3 runs from the conserved cysteine through the conserved F or W. Fields, in order: D gene, V gene, clone size, J gene, CDR3 DNA, CDR3 protein. D genes are given only for firm matches. Clone size is not always given. Where it is, it says once, few, many or a class for expanded clones.

NA	TRBV10-1	NA	TRBJ2-3	TGCGCCAGCAGTGCAGGGGGCACAGATACGCAGTATTTT	CASSAGGTDTQYF
NA	TRBV2	NA	TRBJ2-2	TGTGCCAGCAGTGAAGGTCCCCCGAGCACCGGGGAGCTGTTTTTT	CASSEGPPSTGELFF
TRBD2	TRBV29-1	NA	TRBJ2-2	TGCAGCGTTATAGGAATAGCGGGGGGGCTTAGCGGGGAGCTGTTTTTT	CSVIGIAGGLSGELFF
NA	TRBV5-6	NA	TRBJ1-5	TGTGCCAGCAGCTTGTTCGGGGGGCCGGACAATCAGCCCCAGCATTTT	CASSLFGGPDNQPQHF
TRBD2	TRBV9	NA	TRBJ2-2	TGTGCCAGCAGCGTTACTAGCGGGGGAATCACCGGGGAGCTGTTTTTT	CASSVTSGGITGELFF
TRBD2	TRBV2	NA	TRBJ2-3	TGTGCCAGCAGTGAAGAGGGGAGGGGGTATTTT	CASSEEGRGYF
NA	TRBV5-6	NA	TRBJ2-7	TGTGCCAGCAGCTTTTGGGAGACCGACTACGAGCAGTACTTC	CASSFWETDYEQYF
NA	TRBV15	once	TRBJ1-5	TGTGCCACCAGCAGAGATGGGGCGTTGGGCAATCAGCCCCAGCATTTT	CATSRDGALGNQPQHF
TRBD1	TRBV11-1	NA	TRBJ1-2	TGTGCCAGCAGCTTCCGGGACAGGACCCTCTATGGCTACACCTTC	CASSFRDRTLYGYTF
NA	TRBV6-4	NA	TRBJ2-5	TGTGCCAGCAGTGCCGACAGAACCGGGGAGACCCAGTACTTC	CASSADRTGETQYF
NA	TRBV5-6	NA	TRBJ2-1	TGTGCCAGCAGCTTGCAGAATGAGCAGTTCTTC	CASSLQNEQFF
TRBD1	TRBV4-1	NA	TRBJ2-7	TGCGCCAGCAGTGCCGGACAGGGGATCTCCTACGAGCAGTACTTC	CASSAGQGISYEQYF
NA	TRBV6-5	NA	TRBJ1-2	TGTGCCAGCAGCGAGCAGGGTCATGGCTACACCTTC	CASSEQGHGYTF
TRBD1	TRBV28	NA	TRBJ1-4	TGTGCCAGCAGAGAGACAGGGAGAAATGAAAAACTGTTTTTT	CASRETGRNEKLFF
NA	TRBV6-1	once	TRBJ2-1	TGTGCCAGCAGTGTACAGACAAGTACTGTCTACAATGAGCAGTTCTTC	CASSVQTSTVYNEQFF
NA	TRBV4-2	NA	TRBJ2-2	TGTGCCAGCAGCCAAGAGCGGGGCGGGGAGCTGTTTTTT	CASSQERGGELFF
NA	TRBV7-2	NA	TRBJ2-1	TGTGCCAGCACACAGGGATCCGGGCTCCAGGGCAGTGAGCAGTTCTTC	CASTQGSGLQGSEQFF
NA	TRBV5-1	NA	TRBJ2-3	TGCGCCAGCAGCTTGGCCCCAGGGGCAGATACGCAGTATTTT	CASSLAPGADTQYF
TRBD1	TRBV7-3	NA	TRBJ2-5	TGTGCCAGCAGCTTAGGGACAGGGAGGACCCAGTACTTC	CASSLGTGRTQYF
TRBD2	TRBV5-1	once	TRBJ2-1	TGCGCCAGCAGCCCAGCCGGGACTAGCGGGATCGCCTCCTACAATGAGCAGTTCTTC	CASSPAGTSGIASYNEQFF
TRBD2	TRBV6-5	NA	TRBJ2-7	TGTGCCAGCAGCACAAGCGGGACCACCTACGAGCAGTACTTC	CASSTSGTTYEQYF
NA	TRBV7-9	NA	TRBJ2-2	TGTGCCAGCAGCTTAACTTATGCTGACTCCCGACCTGGTTGGGGGGAGCTGTTTTTT	CASSLTYADSRPGWGELFF
TRBD2	TRBV11-3	NA	TRBJ2-7	TGTGCCAGCCAGGCGCTTACTAGCGGGGGGGCCTCGAATGAGCAGTACTTC	CASQALTSGGASNEQYF
TRBD1	TRBV7-8	NA	TRBJ1-2	TGTGCCAGCAGCTTAGGCCTACTAAGGGGGCGACCCTATGGCTACACCTTC	CASSLGLLRGRPYGYTF
NA	TRBV9	NA	TRBJ1-2	TGTGCCAGCAGCGTAGACGGCAGTCCAGGAGGCTACACCTTC	CASSVDGSPGGYTF
TRBD1	TRBV4-2	NA	TRBJ2-4	TGTGCCAGCAGCCAAGAATTGAGACAGGGGAGGAACATTCAGTACTTC	CASSQELRQGRNIQYF
TRBD1	TRBV2	NA	TRBJ2-7	TGTGCCAGCAGTGAAGCTGAGACAGGGGCCCACGAGCAGTACTTC	CASSEAETGAHEQYF
NA	TRBV6-5	NA	TRBJ1-4	TGTGCCAGCAGTTACCGCGATACTAATGAAAAACTGTTTTTT	CASSYRDTNEKLFF
TRBD1	TRBV11-2	once	TRBJ1-1	TGTGCCAGCAGCCCACGGACAGGGAGTGCGAACACTGAAGCTTTCTTT	CASSPRTGSANTEAFF
NA	TRBV4-1	NA	TRBJ2-2	TGCGCCAGCAGCCAAGAAATTGAGGGTGAGCTGTTTTTT	CASSQEIEGELFF